Following are 27 T cell receptor beta chains from one sample sequenced in a study of spatial heterogeneity in lung cancer. TCRdb used MiXCR to reprocess the 5' RACE reads, holding one entry per CDR3 protein. Of 8,000 to 10,000 distinct CDR3 sequences in the sample, over 6% were seen once. The time point denotes: sample taken at primary tumor resection. Broader study findings: Counts that tracked tumor mutation counts were those of expanded intratumoral alpha and beta TCRs.

These receptors lack a known antigen. The input for sequencing was lung tumor tissue, taken at surgery. Source of these receptors: a male donor with early-stage non-small cell lung cancer.

Comments on this clonotype: Because this beta chain is a stray read in a library intended to capture alpha chains, its abundance should not be given much weight. V and J are TRBV10-3 and TRBJ2-1, with 9 bases matching TRBD2. V lost 0 bases to trimming and J lost 2 bases; unmatched junction nucleotides: 2. The CDR3 consists of 16 residues. In germline, CDR1 is ENHRY, CDR2 SYGVKD. In DNA form, the CDR3 reads TGTGCCATCAGTGAGTCAGGGACTAGCACCTACAATGAGCAGTTCTTC. Protein product: CAISESGTSTYNEQFF.

This clonotype was seen at least ten times. The size of this beta chain means little, since it is a stray read in a library made for alpha chains. CDR3 in amino acids: CASSLSQGMSDSPLHF. Written as DNA, the CDR3 is TGTGCCAGCAGTTTATCGCAGGGGATGTCGGATTCACCCCTCCACTTT. V usage is TRBV28 and J usage is TRBJ1-6; D is perhaps TRBD1 (6 bases). The CDR3 has 16 residues. The V and J ends lost 1 base and 8 bases respectively, with 15 bases between them. Germline V gene lookup returns CDR1 MDHEN and CDR2 SYDVKM.

This clonotype was seen at least ten times. Since the library was made to target alpha chains, this beta chain is a stray read and its abundance is not meaningful. This rearrangement joins TRBV6-5 to TRBJ2-2; D call uncertain. CDR1 and CDR2 (germline): MNHEY, SVGAGI. V dropped 2 bases and J dropped 2 bases, with 9 bases sitting between them. The CDR3 extends over 15 amino acids. The CDR3 DNA reads TGTGCCAGCAGTTACGGTGGCAGCAACACCGGGGAGCTGTTTTTT. This codes for CASSYGGSNTGELFF.

By its share, this clonotype is medium-sized. A library prepared for alpha chains yielded this beta chain as an off-target read; its size is of little meaning. The gene calls are TRBV20-1 and TRBJ1-1; possible D gene TRBD1, 5 bases. V was clipped by 0 bases and J by 3 bases, with 14 bases between them. There are 15 residues in the CDR3. The germline V gene encodes CDR1 DFQATT and CDR2 SNEGSKA (reference sequence). The CDR3 protein is CSARDAGLEHTEAFF. The CDR3 region has the DNA TGCAGTGCTAGAGACGCAGGGCTAGAGCACACTGAAGCTTTCTTT.

This clonotype occurred many times. This beta chain lies outside the target of a library built for alpha chains; its clone size means little. The rearrangement links TRBV6-5 to TRBJ1-1, with D maybe TRBD1 (6 bases). V lost 4 bases and J 1 base, leaving 10 bases between the germline ends. CDR3 length equals 14 residues. Germline loops: CDR1 MNHEY, CDR2 SVGAGI. CDR3 sequence reads: CASSFLQGNTEAFF. In DNA form, the CDR3 reads TGTGCCAGCAGTTTCCTACAGGGGAACACTGAAGCTTTCTTT.

Many counts were recorded for this clonotype. The size of this beta chain means little, since it is a stray read in a library made for alpha chains. The chain links TRBV28 to TRBJ1-5; no clear D gene. This CDR3 is built from 12 residues. With 4 bases removed from V and 8 bases from J, the gap between germline ends came to 9 bases. The germline CDR1 and CDR2 sequences are MDHEN and SYDVKM. DNA for the CDR3: TGTGCCAGCAGTTCCGAGAGAGAGCCCCAGCATTTT. It codes for CASSSEREPQHF.

This clonotype was seen once. This beta chain is an unintended read in a library built for alpha chains; its size means little. This chain joins TRBV7-9 and TRBJ1-6; no clear D. This CDR3 is built from 15 residues. Germline V gives CDR1 SEHNR, CDR2 FQNEAQ (reference sequence). Deletions cut 1 base from V and 0 bases from J, with 4 bases between. In nucleotides, the CDR3 is TGTGCCAGCAGCTTAGGGGGCTCCTATAATTCACCCCTCCACTTT. Residues: CASSLGGSYNSPLHF. The full variable domain, rest sourced from reference TRBV7-9 and TRBJ1-6, is DTGVSQNPRHKITKRGQNVTFRCDPISEHNRLYWYRQTLGQGPEFLTYFQNEAQLEKSRLLSDRFSAERPKGSFSTLEIQRTEQGDSAMYLCASSLGGSYNSPLHFGNGTRLTVT.

This clonotype ranks as medium-sized (0.01 to 0.1%). Since the library was made to target alpha chains, this beta chain is a stray read and its abundance is not meaningful. V is TRBV5-1 and J is TRBJ2-3; D ambiguous. The CDR3 length is 14 residues. The V end was cut by 0 bases, the J end by 1 base, with 6 bases between. CDR1 SGHRS and CDR2 YFSETQ come from the germline V gene. The chain's CDR3 is CASSLARGTDTQYF. In DNA form, the CDR3 reads TGCGCCAGCAGCTTGGCTCGGGGCACAGATACGCAGTATTTT.

This clonotype was seen at least ten times. As an off-target read in a library built for alpha chains, this beta chain has a frequency of little significance. The chain is built from TRBV27 and TRBJ2-7; TRBD2 aligns across 7 bases. The CDR3 totals 13 residues. Germline CDR1 MNHEY, CDR2 SMNVEV (reference sequence). V trimming: 4 bases; J trimming: 4 bases; junction bases outside the gene matches: 4. CDR3 nucleotide sequence: TGTGCCAGCAGTTGGACTAGTCAGTACGAGCAGTACTTC. Translating it yields CASSWTSQYEQYF.

This clonotype was seen ten or more times. Since the library was made to target alpha chains, this beta chain is a stray read and its abundance is not meaningful. The chain links TRBV28 to TRBJ1-2, with no clear D. Trimming took off 7 bases at V and 4 bases at J, with 22 bases between the two ends. The germline V gene has CDR1 MDHEN and CDR2 SYDVKM. This CDR3 region has 16 residues. The DNA for the CDR3 is TGTGCCAGCACCGCCACCCAATCCGGCCAGATCTATGGCTACACCTTC. Translating it yields CASTATQSGQIYGYTF.

The table lists this clonotype with many counts. Being off target in a library aimed at alpha chains, this beta chain has a size of little meaning. The genes are TRBV6-2 or TRBV6-3 and TRBJ1-5; no clear D gene. Per the germline V gene, CDR1 is MNHEY and CDR2 is SVGEGT. The V end was cut by 7 bases, the J end by 5 bases, with 18 bases between. The CDR3 consists of 15 residues. CDR3 protein: CASNPTVSRHQPQHF. The CDR3 DNA reads TGTGCCAGCAACCCAACGGTATCTCGCCATCAGCCCCAGCATTTT.

Worth noting for this clonotype: This beta chain came through as a stray read in a library set up for alpha chains, and its size says little. This rearrangement joins TRBV28 to TRBJ2-7, with TRBD2 as a possible D gene (5 bases). The CDR3 consists of 14 residues. Germline V gene lookup returns CDR1 MDHEN and CDR2 SYDVKM. Trimming left V 2 bases short and J 2 bases short, with 10 bases between. The CDR3 region is CASSLRPGTYEQYF. Written as DNA, the CDR3 is TGTGCCAGCAGTTTACGTCCGGGAACCTACGAGCAGTACTTC.

At least ten counts were recorded for this clonotype. Within a library made for alpha chains, this beta chain is off target, and its count is uninformative. The V call is TRBV5-4, the J call TRBJ1-1; TRBD1 matches 11 bases. The CDR3 length is 13 residues. CDR1 and CDR2 (germline): SGHNT, YYREEE (reference sequence). The ends lost 4 bases at V and 8 bases at J; junction bases unmatched: 4. The CDR3 nucleotides read TGTGCCAGCAGCGGCCGGGACAGGGGGGAAGCTTTCTTT. Residues: CASSGRDRGEAFF.

Only a few counts were recorded for this clonotype. A library prepared for alpha chains yielded this beta chain as an off-target read; its size is of little meaning. The chain combines TRBV7-4 with TRBJ2-7, with TRBD2 matching over 12 bases. The CDR3 consists of 15 residues. Trimming cost V 5 bases and J 6 bases; bases outside gene matches: 8. The germline V gene encodes CDR1 SGHVT and CDR2 SQSDAQ. As DNA, the CDR3 is TGTGCCAGCAGCGCCAGACTAGCGGGAGTTCCCGAGCAGTACTTC. This gives the protein CASSARLAGVPEQYF.

This clonotype was counted ten times or more. Since the library was made to target alpha chains, this beta chain is a stray read and its abundance is not meaningful. The rearrangement links TRBV20-1 to TRBJ1-6; D not resolved. Trimming removed 6 bases from V and 7 bases from J, with 13 bases in between. This CDR3 has 13 residues. Per the germline V gene, CDR1 is DFQATT and CDR2 is SNEGSKA (reference sequence). This chain's CDR3 is CSARRELNSPLHF. For the CDR3, the DNA is TGCAGTGCCCGGCGGGAGCTAAATTCACCCCTCCACTTT.

In its sample, this clonotype was seen many times. This beta chain is an unintended read in a library built for alpha chains; its size means little. The CDR3 protein is CASSFLAEDTQYF. The CDR3 DNA reads TGTGCCAGCAGTTTTTTGGCGGAAGATACGCAGTATTTT. The chain recombines TRBV27 with TRBJ2-3; no firm D call. Trimming pared 3 bases from V and 5 bases from J, leaving 9 bases between. Germline CDR1 reads MNHEY; CDR2 reads SMNVEV (reference sequence). The CDR3 spans 13 residues.

This clonotype is medium-sized within its sample. The size of this beta chain means little, since it is a stray read in a library made for alpha chains. The rearrangement uses TRBV29-1 and TRBJ1-1, with D perhaps matching TRBD1 (6 bases). The V end lost 5 bases, the J end lost 1 base, and 11 bases lay between the germline ends. This CDR3 has 13 residues. Germline CDR1 is SQVTM and CDR2 is ANQGSEA. The CDR3: CSVQGQQNTEAFF. CDR3 DNA: TGCAGCGTTCAAGGACAGCAGAACACTGAAGCTTTCTTT.

The sample holds many counts of this clonotype. This beta chain is off target for a library built for alpha chains, so its abundance means little. The J gene is TRBJ1-2, the V gene TRBV19; D gene ambiguous. Deletions cut 7 bases from V and 5 bases from J, with 14 bases between. Germline V gene sequence: CDR1 LNHDA, CDR2 SQIVND (reference sequence). The CDR3 runs 13 residues. CDR3 DNA: TGTGCCAGTACACACAGTAGAACTTATGGCTACACCTTC. It specifies CASTHSRTYGYTF.

This clonotype was detected many times. In a library made to pick up alpha chains, this beta chain is a stray read with a size that means little. The rearrangement links TRBV30 to TRBJ2-1, with D unresolved. The CDR3 runs to 12 residues. Germline V gene lookup returns CDR1 GTSNPN and CDR2 SVGIG (reference sequence). Between the trimmed V and J ends, which lost 7 bases and 0 bases, there was a span of 7 bases. The CDR3 here is CAFGSSYNEQFF. The CDR3 bases are TGTGCCTTCGGTAGCTCCTACAATGAGCAGTTCTTC.

To note about this clonotype: A library prepared for alpha chains yielded this beta chain as an off-target read; its size is of little meaning. This chain links TRBV3-1 with TRBJ2-2; 11 bases fit TRBD2. There are 18 residues in the CDR3. V lost 2 bases to trimming and J lost 4 bases; unmatched junction nucleotides: 9. The germline V gene encodes CDR1 LGHDT and CDR2 YNNKEL (reference sequence). DNA for the CDR3: TGTGCCAGCAGCCAACCCAATAGCGGGAGGGGAACCACCGGGGAGCTGTTTTTT. Translation gives CASSQPNSGRGTTGELFF.

Concerning this clonotype: One end of the junction does not line up with germline, which may come from a read error. This beta chain slipped into a library made for alpha chains as a stray read, so its size is not meaningful. V and J are TRBV7-9 and TRBJ2-1; 12 nucleotides align to TRBD2. The CDR3 extends over 16 amino acids. Germline V gene sequence: CDR1 SEHNR, CDR2 FQNEAQ (reference sequence). In DNA form, the CDR3 reads TGTGCCAGCAGCGCTGGACTAGCGGGGCCCTACATTGAGCAGTTCTTC. Amino acid sequence: CASSAGLAGPYIEQFF.

This clonotype was counted at least ten times. This beta chain slipped into a library made for alpha chains as a stray read, so its size is not meaningful. The CDR3 nucleotides read TGTGCCAGCAACATCCCGGGACAGGGATCCTACGAGCAGTACTTC. Its protein is CASNIPGQGSYEQYF. The chain uses TRBV28 and TRBJ2-7, with 9 positions matching TRBD1. Germline CDR1 is MDHEN and CDR2 is SYDVKM. The CDR3 is 15 residues long. J lost 1 base, V lost 7 bases, and 8 bases had no gene match.

This clonotype was counted between two and nine times. The library was built for alpha chains, so this beta chain is an off-target read and its size means little. The V and J genes are TRBV19 and TRBJ2-2, with D tentatively TRBD1 or TRBD2 (6 bases each). CDR3 size: 15 residues. Trimming took off 9 bases at V and 6 bases at J, with 20 bases between the two ends. Germline values: CDR1 LNHDA, CDR2 SQIVND (reference sequence). CDR3 in DNA: TGTGCCAGCCGAGGTTGGGCAGGGGAGGCCGGGGAGCTGTTTTTT. Translation: CASRGWAGEAGELFF.

The sample holds many counts of this clonotype. This beta chain came through as a stray read in a library set up for alpha chains, and its size says little. In nucleotides, the CDR3 is TGCAGTGCTAGGAAAAGCAGGGACACTGAAGCTTTCTTT. Translated: CSARKSRDTEAFF. This chain connects TRBV20-1 to TRBJ1-1; tentatively, D is TRBD1 (5 bases). Trimming took off 3 bases at V and 3 bases at J, with 11 bases between the two ends. The CDR3 sequence is 13 residues long. Germline V lookup: CDR1 DFQATT, CDR2 SNEGSKA (reference sequence).

This clonotype showed up many times. The library was built for alpha chains, so this beta chain is an off-target read and its size means little. V and J are TRBV10-3 and TRBJ2-7; D not certain. CDR1 is ENHRY and CDR2 is SYGVKD in the germline V gene. The CDR3 length is 13 residues. The CDR3 sequence: CAISESGRYEQYV. The CDR3 nucleotides read TGCGCCATCAGTGAGTCGGGCCGGTACGAGCAGTACGTC.

In its sample, this clonotype was seen many times. The library was designed around alpha chains, so this beta chain is a stray read whose abundance carries little weight. The chain uses TRBV12-3 or TRBV12-4 and TRBJ1-6; perhaps TRBD1 as D (6 bases). The CDR3 extends over 15 amino acids. Between the trimmed V and J ends, which lost 2 bases and 8 bases, there was a span of 13 bases. The CDR3 protein is CASSLSQGGYSPLHF. In DNA form, the CDR3 reads TGTGCCAGCAGTTTATCACAGGGAGGTTATTCACCCCTCCACTTT.

This clonotype was observed many times. This beta chain represents an off-target read in a library built for alpha chains; its size is of limited meaning. The CDR3 DNA reads as TGTGCCAGCAGCTTAGATCGATTCACAGATACGCAGTATTTT. Translating gives CASSLDRFTDTQYF. The rearrangement links TRBV7-9 to TRBJ2-3; D is uncertain. There are 14 residues in the CDR3. Trimming removed 1 base from V and 2 bases from J, with 7 bases in between. Germline CDR1 SEHNR, CDR2 FQNEAQ (reference sequence).